This is a list of T cell receptor beta chains from one sample in a study of T cells in narcolepsy. The data were produced by immunoSEQ multiplex PCR, yet TCRdb's version contains in-frame clones alone and is incomplete. The table has tens of thousands of clones, under 85% seen once. The sample comprised CD45RA- memory CD4+ T cells from PBMCs. Receptors originate from a human donor with narcolepsy. Both conserved end residues are trimmed from each CDR3.

V gene	CDR3 protein
TRBV7-8	ASSLEPSGYYGYT
TRBV5-5	ASSLAGPLEPQH
TRBV7-9	ASSPDRGFSPLH
TRBV6-1	ASSEAILAGRVTEQF
TRBV7-8	ASSLRETDTQY
TRBV9	ASSGGRGQEKLF
TRBV5-1	ASSLVTGTEYEQY
TRBV5-4	ASSSSGGAGTDTQY
TRBV4-3	ASRRGATDTQY
TRBV5-6	ASSLVGLGWGEQY
TRBV19	ASSPPGRETYEQY
TRBV5-1	ASSRTDSDTGELF
TRBV18	ASSPTGGGLNTEAF
TRBV19	ASSDRDRVNTGELF
TRBV7-2	ASSLNNMVSSPLH
TRBV6-1	ASTSGTGSSPLH
TRBV2	ASQVGNSPLH
TRBV28	ASTPDGGTNQPQH
TRBV6-6	ASWTGAYEQY
TRBV4-2	ASSQDPFRGFAEAF
TRBV9	ASSTWTGNTGELF
TRBV4-3	ASSQDHRTGRETQY
TRBV2	ARGGQSSYEQY
TRBV10-2	ASSESSGGRAQH
TRBV6-5	ASSDTYNEQF
TRBV5-6	ASSSQGGFNQPQH
TRBV4-3	ASSQARLSEQF
TRBV6-6	ASGQGGNQPQH
TRBV7-2	ASSPRPQRGGQETQY